Presented here are 8 T cell receptor beta chains from one specimen sequenced in a study of vaccination and CD4 T cells after COVID-19. Oncomine TCR Beta short-read sequencing was applied to DNA from cultured CD4+ T cells. TCRdb re-analysed the PCR reads in MiXCR, keeping a single row per CDR3 protein. The data show about 19,000 distinct CDR3 sequences, around 44% seen once. For these receptors, no antigen is known. Stated treatment: approximately nine-day PBMC culture with coronavirus spike peptide pools or control peptides (ViraFEST assay). The sample consisted of CD4+ T cells from blood, cultured in vitro, taken after SARS-CoV-2 vaccination. These receptors came from a human donor who had recovered from COVID-19.

The V gene is TRBV2, the J gene TRBJ2-7, with D possibly being TRBD2 (5 bases). This CDR3 spans 12 amino acids. Germline assignment: CDR1 SNHLY and CDR2 FYNNEI. The V end lost 6 bases, the J end lost 2 bases, and 8 bases lay between the germline ends. The CDR3 protein is CASSQRPYEQYF. CDR3 coding DNA: TGTGCCAGCAGCCAGCGGCCCTACGAGCAGTACTTC.

The V and J genes are TRBV6-5 and TRBJ1-6; perhaps TRBD1 as D (6 bases). The ends were cut back, 2 bases at V and 10 bases at J, with 21 bases in the middle. The CDR3 covers 17 residues. CDR1 is MNHEY and CDR2 is SVGAGI in the germline V gene. The CDR3 reads CASSYGSHSGGGSPLHF. As DNA, the CDR3 is TGTGCCAGCAGTTACGGGTCCCACTCCGGAGGGGGATCACCCCTCCACTTT.

The chain links TRBV28 to TRBJ1-1; D call uncertain. CDR3 length: 10 amino acids. Germline V lookup: CDR1 MDHEN, CDR2 SYDVKM. Trimming pared 8 bases from V and 5 bases from J, leaving 6 bases between. DNA of the CDR3: TGTGCCAGCTGGGGAACTGAAGCTTTCTTT. This encodes CASWGTEAFF.

The rearrangement joins TRBV11-2 to TRBJ1-2; D is ambiguous. CDR3 length: 14 residues. Trimming took off 5 bases at V and 9 bases at J, with 19 bases between the two ends. The germline V gene encodes CDR1 SGHAT and CDR2 FQNNGV. This CDR3 reads CASSATKGMVSYTF. The CDR3 DNA reads as TGTGCCAGCAGCGCGACCAAGGGAATGGTGAGCTACACCTTC.

This clonotype has just a few counts. The chain is built from TRBV7-3 and TRBJ2-2; D is perhaps TRBD1 (5 bases). The V end was cut by 4 bases, the J end by 4 bases, with 7 bases between. CDR3 length: 13 amino acids. Germline V gene lookup returns CDR1 SGHTA and CDR2 FQGTGA. CDR3 nucleotides: TGTGCCAGCAGCTCCCAGGGCACCGGGGAGCTGTTTTTT. Its protein is CASSSQGTGELFF. Supplemented by reference TRBV7-3 and TRBJ2-2, the full variable domain reads GAGVSQTPSNKVTEKGKYVELRCDPISGHTALYWYRQSLGQGPEFLIYFQGTGAADDSGLPNDRFFAVRPEGSVSTLKIQRTERGDSAVYLCASSSQGTGELFFGEGSRLTVL.

The chain employs TRBV28 and TRBJ1-5; unclear D gene. Germline CDR1 and CDR2: MDHEN and SYDVKM. Trimming stripped 3 bases from V and 4 bases from J, with 10 bases between. This CDR3 contains 14 residues. The CDR3 protein is CASSFSQANQPQHF. CDR3 DNA: TGTGCCAGCAGTTTTAGTCAGGCAAATCAGCCCCAGCATTTT.

The chain recombines TRBV12-3 or TRBV12-4 with TRBJ2-2; possible D gene TRBD2, 6 bases. The CDR3 runs to 17 residues. V was pared by 5 bases and J by 4 bases, with 20 bases between. CDR3 nucleotides: TGTGCCAGCAGTCTATCCGTTAGTGGAGGGCTCACCGGGGAGCTGTTTTTT. Translated, it gives CASSLSVSGGLTGELFF.

This clonotype was seen only a few times. J is TRBJ1-1 and V is TRBV27; D perhaps matches TRBD1 (5 bases). Germline assignment: CDR1 MNHEY and CDR2 SMNVEV (reference sequence). This CDR3 region has 14 residues. V lost 1 base to trimming and J lost 8 bases, with 14 bases between them. This CDR3 is CASSLLAGGREAFF. The CDR3, as DNA: TGTGCCAGCAGTTTATTGGCCGGGGGTAGGGAAGCTTTCTTT.